This TCR beta chain was sequenced in a study of cytotoxic CD8 clonotypes in ibrutinib-treated CLL. Study as a whole: For this cohort, patients were ten to twelve relapsed/refractory and about 16 treatment-naive, while 17 were IGHV unmutated. Study observations and caveats: While tracking circulating CD8+ T-cell counts, baseline clonality exceeded that of age-matched healthy donors. Sustained-remission and progressing patients' sampling times differed.

As for this clone: The antigen remains unidentified.

TCRdb's table, derived via immunoSEQ multiplex PCR, lists solely in-frame clones and lacks some. The table has about 150,000 clones, 79% seen once. The CDR3 is 19 amino acids. The V segment lost 0 bases and the J segment 2 bases; nucleotides outside the gene matches: 11. The germline gives CDR1 LGHNA, CDR2 YSLEER. This chain uses TRBV4-3 with TRBJ2-3; 10 bases are a match to TRBD2. The material sequenced was PBMCs, taken after 12 months of ibrutinib treatment. The TCR was taken from a human donor with chronic lymphocytic leukemia. The CDR3 DNA sequence: TGCGCCAGCAGCCAAGAGTTTCCAGCGGGAGGGGAATTCACAGATACGCAGTATTTT. This encodes CASSQEFPAGGEFTDTQYF.